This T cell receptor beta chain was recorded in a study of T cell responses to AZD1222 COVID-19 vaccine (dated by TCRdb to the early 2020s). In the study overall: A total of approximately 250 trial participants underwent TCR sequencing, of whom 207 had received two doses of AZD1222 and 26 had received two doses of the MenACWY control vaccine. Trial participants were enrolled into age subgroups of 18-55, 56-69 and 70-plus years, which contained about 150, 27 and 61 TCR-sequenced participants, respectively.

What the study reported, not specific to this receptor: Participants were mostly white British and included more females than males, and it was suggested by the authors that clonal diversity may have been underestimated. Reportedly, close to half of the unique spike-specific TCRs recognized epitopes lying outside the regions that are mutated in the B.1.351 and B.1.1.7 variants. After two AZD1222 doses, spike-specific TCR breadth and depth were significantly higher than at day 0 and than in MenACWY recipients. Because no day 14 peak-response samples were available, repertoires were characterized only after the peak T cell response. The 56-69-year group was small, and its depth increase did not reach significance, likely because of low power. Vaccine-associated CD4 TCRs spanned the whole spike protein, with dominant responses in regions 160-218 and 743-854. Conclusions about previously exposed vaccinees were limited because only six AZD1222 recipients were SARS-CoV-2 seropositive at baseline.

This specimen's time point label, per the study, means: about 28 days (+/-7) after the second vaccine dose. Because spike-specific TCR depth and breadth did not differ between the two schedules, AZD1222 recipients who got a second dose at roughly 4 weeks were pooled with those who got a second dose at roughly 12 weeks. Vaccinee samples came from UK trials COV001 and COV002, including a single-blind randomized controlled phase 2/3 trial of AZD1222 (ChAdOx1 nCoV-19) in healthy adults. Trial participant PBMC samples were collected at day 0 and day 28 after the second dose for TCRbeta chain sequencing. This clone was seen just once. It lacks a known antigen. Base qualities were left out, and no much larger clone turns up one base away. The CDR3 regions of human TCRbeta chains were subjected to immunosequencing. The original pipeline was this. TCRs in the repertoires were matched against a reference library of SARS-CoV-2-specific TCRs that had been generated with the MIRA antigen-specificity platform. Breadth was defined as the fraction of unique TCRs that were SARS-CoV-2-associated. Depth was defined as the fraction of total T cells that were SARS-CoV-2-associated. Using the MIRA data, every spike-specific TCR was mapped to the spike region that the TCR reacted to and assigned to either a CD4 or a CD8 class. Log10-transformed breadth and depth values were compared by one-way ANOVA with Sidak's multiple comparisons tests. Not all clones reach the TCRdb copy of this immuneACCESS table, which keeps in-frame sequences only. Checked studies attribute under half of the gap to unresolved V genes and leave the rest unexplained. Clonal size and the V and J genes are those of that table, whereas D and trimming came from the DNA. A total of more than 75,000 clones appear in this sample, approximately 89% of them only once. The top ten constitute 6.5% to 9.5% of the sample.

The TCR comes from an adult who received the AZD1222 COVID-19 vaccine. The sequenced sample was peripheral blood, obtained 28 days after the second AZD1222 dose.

The DNA reads as follows: TGTGCCAGCAGCACCCGACTAGCGGGAGCGGGCACAGATACGCAGTATTTT. This yields the protein CASSTRLAGAGTDTQYF. The chain links TRBV5-4 with TRBJ2-3; the junction holds 12 bases that match TRBD2. Per the germline V gene (reference sequence), SGHNT is the CDR1 and YYREEE is the CDR2. V is pruned by 4 bases and J by 1 base, leaving 7 bases of the junction without a gene match. The CDR3 spans 17 residues, from the cysteine through the phenylalanine. Kept here is only the CDR3 DNA, which spans 51 bases and is read in frame from base 1.